This T cell receptor (beta chain) was sequenced for a study of cytomegalovirus exposure and HLA in healthy donors. General study points: The study put 150 or so TCR beta chains on its list as cytomegalovirus-associated. Within an earlier analysis, most TCR beta V segments proved productive either about 87% or about 30% of the time. Sequencing likely generated an artifact that appeared as a cluster of highly shared sequence variants. Common viral pathogens seemed, in a later analysis, to connect with several of the most significant clusters.

Note on this clone: Antigen unknown.

CDR1 and CDR2 (germline): SGDLS, YYNGEE. V dropped 1 base and J dropped 4; count of bases not matched to a gene: 8. The CDR3 has 16 residues. PCR amplification relied on 60 Vbeta primers (plus 13 Jbeta primers). TCRdb's table, derived via immunoSEQ multiplex PCR, lists solely in-frame clones and lacks some. This repertoire shows fewer than 250,000 clones, roughly four fifths found once; its top ten account for 3% to 3.5%. V usage is TRBV9 and J usage is TRBJ2-3, with 8 bases matching TRBD2. Sequencing was done on a sample of PBMCs. This TCR was sampled from a young woman in good health and CMV-seropositive. The CDR3 loop reads CASSVSSGGPPDTQYF. The CDR3 nucleotides read TGTGCCAGCAGCGTATCCTCGGGAGGGCCCCCAGATACGCAGTATTTT.